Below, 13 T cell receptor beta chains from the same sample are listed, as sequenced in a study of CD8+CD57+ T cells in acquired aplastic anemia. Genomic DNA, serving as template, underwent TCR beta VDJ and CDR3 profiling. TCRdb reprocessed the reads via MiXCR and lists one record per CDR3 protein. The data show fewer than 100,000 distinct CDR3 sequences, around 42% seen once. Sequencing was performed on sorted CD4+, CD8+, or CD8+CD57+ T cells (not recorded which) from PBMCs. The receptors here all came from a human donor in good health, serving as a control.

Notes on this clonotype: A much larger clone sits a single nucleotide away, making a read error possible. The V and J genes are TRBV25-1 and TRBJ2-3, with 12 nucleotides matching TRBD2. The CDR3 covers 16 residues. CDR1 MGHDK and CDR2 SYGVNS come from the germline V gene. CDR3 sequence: CASSALAGGITDTRYF. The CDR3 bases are TGTGCCAGCAGTGCCCTAGCGGGAGGGATCACAGATACGCGGTATTTT.

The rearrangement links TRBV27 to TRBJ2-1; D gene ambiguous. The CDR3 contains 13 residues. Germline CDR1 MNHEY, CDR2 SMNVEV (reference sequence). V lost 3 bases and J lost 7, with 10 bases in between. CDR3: CASSFWHANEQFF. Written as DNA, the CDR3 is TGTGCCAGCAGTTTTTGGCATGCTAATGAGCAGTTCTTC.

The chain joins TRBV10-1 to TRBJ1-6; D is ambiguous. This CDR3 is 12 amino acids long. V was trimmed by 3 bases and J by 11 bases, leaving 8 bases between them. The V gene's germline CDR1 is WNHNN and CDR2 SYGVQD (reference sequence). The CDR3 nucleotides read TGCGCCAGCAGTGATAGTGGGACACCCCTCCACTTT. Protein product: CASSDSGTPLHF.

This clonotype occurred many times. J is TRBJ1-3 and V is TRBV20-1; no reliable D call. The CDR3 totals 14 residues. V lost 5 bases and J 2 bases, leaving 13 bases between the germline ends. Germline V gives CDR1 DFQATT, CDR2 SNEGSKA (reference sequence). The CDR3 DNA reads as TGCAGTGCTGCCCGTTCAGAAACTGGAAACACCATATATTTT. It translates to CSAARSETGNTIYF.

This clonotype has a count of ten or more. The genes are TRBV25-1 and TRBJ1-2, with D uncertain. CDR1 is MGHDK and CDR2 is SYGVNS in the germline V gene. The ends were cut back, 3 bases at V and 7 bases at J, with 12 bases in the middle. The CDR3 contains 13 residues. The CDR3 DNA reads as TGTGCCAGCAGTGAGGGCCGGTCGATTGGCTACACCTTC. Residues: CASSEGRSIGYTF.

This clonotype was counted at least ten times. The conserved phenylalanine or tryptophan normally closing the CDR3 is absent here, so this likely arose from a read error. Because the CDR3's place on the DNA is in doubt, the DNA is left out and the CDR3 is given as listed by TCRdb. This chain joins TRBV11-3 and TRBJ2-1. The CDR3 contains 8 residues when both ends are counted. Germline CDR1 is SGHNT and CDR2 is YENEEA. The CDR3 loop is CASSLDPA.

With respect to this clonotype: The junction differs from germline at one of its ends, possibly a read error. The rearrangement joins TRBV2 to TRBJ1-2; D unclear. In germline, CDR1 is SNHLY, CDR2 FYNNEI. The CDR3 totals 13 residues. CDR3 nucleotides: TGTGCCAGCGGTGAACCGGGTTTCTATGGCTACACTTTC. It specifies CASGEPGFYGYTF.

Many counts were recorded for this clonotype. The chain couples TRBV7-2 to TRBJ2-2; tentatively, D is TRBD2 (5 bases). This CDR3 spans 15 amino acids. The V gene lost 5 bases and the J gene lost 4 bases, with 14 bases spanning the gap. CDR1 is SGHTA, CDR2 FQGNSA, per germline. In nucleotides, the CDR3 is TGTGCCAGCAGCGCCGCCCAGGCGGGCACCGGGGAGCTGTTTTTT. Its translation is CASSAAQAGTGELFF.

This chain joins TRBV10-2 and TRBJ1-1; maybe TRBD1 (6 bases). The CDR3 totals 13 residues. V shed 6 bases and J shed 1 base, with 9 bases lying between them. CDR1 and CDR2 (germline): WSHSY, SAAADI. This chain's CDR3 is CASRKTGNTEAFF. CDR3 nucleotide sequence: TGCGCCAGCAGGAAGACAGGGAACACTGAAGCTTTCTTT.

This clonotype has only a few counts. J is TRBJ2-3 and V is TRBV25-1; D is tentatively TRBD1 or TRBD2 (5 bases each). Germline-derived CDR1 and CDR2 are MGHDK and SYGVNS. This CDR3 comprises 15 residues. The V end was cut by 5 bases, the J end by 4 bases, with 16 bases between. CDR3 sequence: CASSFRDPFADTQYF. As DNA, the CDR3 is TGTGCCAGCAGTTTCCGGGACCCCTTTGCAGATACGCAGTATTTT.

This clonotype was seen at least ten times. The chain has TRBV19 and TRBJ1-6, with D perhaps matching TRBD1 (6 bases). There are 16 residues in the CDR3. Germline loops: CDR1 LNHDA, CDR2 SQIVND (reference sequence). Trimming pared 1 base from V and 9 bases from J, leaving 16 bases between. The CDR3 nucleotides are TGTGCCAGTAGTATAGTCAGGGACACGCATGTTTCACCCCTCCACTTT. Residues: CASSIVRDTHVSPLHF.

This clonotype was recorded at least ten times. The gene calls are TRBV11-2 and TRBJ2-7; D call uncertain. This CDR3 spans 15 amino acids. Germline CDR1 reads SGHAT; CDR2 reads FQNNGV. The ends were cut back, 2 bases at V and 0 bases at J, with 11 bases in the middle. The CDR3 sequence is CASSLHSVPSYEQYF. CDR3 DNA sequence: TGTGCCAGCAGCTTACATTCAGTTCCCTCCTACGAGCAGTACTTC.

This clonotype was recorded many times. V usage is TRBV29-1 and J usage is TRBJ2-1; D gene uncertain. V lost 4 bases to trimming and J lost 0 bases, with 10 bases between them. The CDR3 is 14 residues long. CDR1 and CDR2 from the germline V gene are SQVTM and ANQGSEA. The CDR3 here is CSVGTPSSYNEQFF. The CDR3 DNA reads TGCAGCGTTGGAACGCCTAGCTCCTACAATGAGCAGTTCTTC.